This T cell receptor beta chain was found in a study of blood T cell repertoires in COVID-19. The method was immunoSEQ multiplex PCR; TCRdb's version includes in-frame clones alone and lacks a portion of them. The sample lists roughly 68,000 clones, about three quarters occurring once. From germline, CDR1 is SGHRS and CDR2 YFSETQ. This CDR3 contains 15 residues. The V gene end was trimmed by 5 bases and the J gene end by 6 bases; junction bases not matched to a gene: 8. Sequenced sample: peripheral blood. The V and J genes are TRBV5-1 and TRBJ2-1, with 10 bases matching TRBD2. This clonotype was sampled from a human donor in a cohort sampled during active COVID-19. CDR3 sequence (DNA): TGCGCCAGCAGGCCCGGGACTAGCGCCTTCAATGAGCAGTTCTTC. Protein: CASRPGTSAFNEQFF. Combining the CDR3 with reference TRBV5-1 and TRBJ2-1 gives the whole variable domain KAGVTQTPRYLIKTRGQQVTLSCSPISGHRSVSWYQQTPGQGLQFLFEYFSETQRNKGNFPGRFSGRQFSNSRSEMNVSTLELGDSALYLCASRPGTSAFNEQFFGPGTRLTVL.